These 12 T cell receptor beta chains were all obtained from the same sample, sequenced in a study of T cell clones after liver transplantation. Here immunoSEQ multiplex PCR was the method, and the copy in TCRdb shows in-frame clones only, minus some. The repertoire holds about 76,000 clones, with over 65% as singletons. The material sequenced was CD4+ T cells from blood, taken at the 22-month timepoint. These receptors all come from a human patient who received a liver transplant. Some T cells may be provided by the graft donor.

This clone was seen only a few times. Within the sample, other DNA sequences also encode this same CDR3. The rearrangement joins TRBV5-1 to TRBJ2-5, with D uncertain. This CDR3 is 12 amino acids long. V lost 0 bases to trimming and J lost 3 bases, with 3 bases between them. The germline CDR1 and CDR2 sequences are SGHRS and YFSETQ. CDR3 in DNA: TGCGCCAGCAGCTTGGGAAAAGAGACCCAGTACTTC. This translates into CASSLGKETQYF.

This clone was seen just once. The gene calls are TRBV9 and TRBJ1-2; 7 nucleotides match TRBD1. With 4 bases clipped from V and 1 base from J, the junction kept 13 bases outside the gene matches. Germline V gene sequence: CDR1 SGDLS, CDR2 YYNGEE. The CDR3 has 17 amino acids. The CDR3 reads CASSPSPGQNINYGYTF. In DNA form, the CDR3 reads TGTGCCAGCAGCCCCTCCCCGGGACAGAATATTAACTATGGCTACACCTTC.

The rearrangement links TRBV9 to TRBJ2-1; 14 nucleotides match TRBD2. Germline V gene sequence: CDR1 SGDLS, CDR2 YYNGEE. J was trimmed by 0 bases and V by 4 bases; bases with no gene match: 12. The CDR3 has 20 amino acids. CDR3 sequence reads: CASSSSRTSGGPSSYNEQFF. The CDR3, as DNA: TGTGCCAGCAGCTCCAGCCGGACTAGCGGGGGGCCGAGCTCCTACAATGAGCAGTTCTTC.

This chain uses TRBV19 with TRBJ2-2; D tentatively fits TRBD1 or TRBD2 (5 bases each). CDR3 length: 16 amino acids. V was shortened by 10 bases and J by 5 bases, with 23 bases between the two germline ends. Germline-derived CDR1 and CDR2 are LNHDA and SQIVND (reference sequence). As DNA, the CDR3 is TGTGCCACCCAGTCAATCGAGCAGGGACGAACCGGGGAGCTGTTTTTT. The encoded protein is CATQSIEQGRTGELFF.

J is TRBJ1-2 and V is TRBV28, with D uncertain. The germline V gene has CDR1 MDHEN and CDR2 SYDVKM. Trimming took off 4 bases at V and 0 bases at J, with 3 bases between the two ends. The CDR3 loop spans 12 amino acids. As DNA, the CDR3 is TGTGCCAGCAGTTCCCCTAACTATGGCTACACCTTC. Translation gives CASSSPNYGYTF.

V is TRBV28 and J is TRBJ1-2, with D unresolved. Looked up from germline, CDR1 is MDHEN and CDR2 is SYDVKM. CDR3 length equals 13 residues. V gave up 5 bases and J gave up 2 bases, with 9 bases separating them. The CDR3 region has the DNA TGTGCCAGCAGTGCCACGGAAAACTATGGCTACACCTTC. Amino acid sequence: CASSATENYGYTF.

V usage is TRBV11-3 and J usage is TRBJ2-2; D might be TRBD1 (6 bases). Trimming removed 2 bases at V and 4 bases at J, with 14 bases between. This CDR3 has 16 residues. Germline assignment: CDR1 SGHNT and CDR2 YENEEA. The chain's CDR3 is CASSLIQGMITGELFF. In DNA, the CDR3 is TGTGCCAGCAGCTTAATCCAGGGGATGATCACCGGGGAGCTGTTTTTT.

This chain connects TRBV18 to TRBJ1-1; no clear D gene. Trimming took 3 bases from V and 10 from J, leaving 18 bases between them. In germline, CDR1 is KGHSH, CDR2 LQKENI. The CDR3 contains 14 residues. CDR3 amino acids: CASSPSADSRGAFF. The CDR3 DNA reads as TGTGCCAGCTCACCCAGCGCGGACTCCCGTGGAGCTTTCTTT.

This chain connects TRBV5-6 to TRBJ2-3, with 9 bases that match TRBD2. The CDR3 runs 15 residues. The germline V gene has CDR1 SGHDT and CDR2 YYEEEE. Germline trimming cut 1 base from V and 8 bases from J; bases unmatched to any gene: 8. Written as DNA, the CDR3 is TGTGCCAGCAGCTTGTGGTTAGCGGGAGAATCTACGCAGTATTTT. Encoded protein: CASSLWLAGESTQYF.

The J gene is TRBJ1-1, the V gene TRBV25-1, with a tentative D call TRBD1 (5 bases). The CDR3 is 13 amino acids. Germline V lookup: CDR1 MGHDK, CDR2 SYGVNS. With 7 bases removed from V and 0 bases from J, the gap between germline ends came to 9 bases. CDR3 DNA: TGTGCCAGCAAGCGGGGGTTGAACACTGAAGCTTTCTTT. This gives the protein CASKRGLNTEAFF.

A remark on this clone: The same CDR3 arises from other DNA sequences in this sample as well. The gene calls are TRBV25-1 and TRBJ1-2; D gene ambiguous. Germline CDR1 and CDR2: MGHDK and SYGVNS. V dropped 6 bases and J dropped 3 bases, with 8 bases sitting between them. The length of the CDR3 is 12 residues. DNA of the CDR3: TGTGCCAGCAGGGCGGGAGACTATGGCTACACCTTC. This encodes CASRAGDYGYTF.

The chain uses TRBV7-2 and TRBJ2-2; 8 nucleotides match TRBD2. Germline CDR1 reads SGHTA; CDR2 reads FQGNSA. The CDR3 spans 16 residues. With V trimmed by 5 bases and J by 6 bases, 11 bases remained unmatched. CDR3 DNA: TGTGCCAGCAGCACCTATAGCGGGATCGGGTCCGGGGAGCTGTTTTTT. Translation: CASSTYSGIGSGELFF.